This is a list of T cell receptor beta chains from one sample in a study of identical twins. A single record per CDR3 protein comes from TCRdb applying MiXCR to the 5' RACE reads. The sample carries roughly 1,500,000 distinct CDR3 sequences, about 30% recorded once. The sequenced sample consisted of cord blood. Receptor source: a newborn girl in good health. The CDR3 runs from the conserved cysteine through the conserved F or W. A D gene is named only where the DNA matches it firmly. The size field is filled for only some rows; it gives once, few, many or a size class.

V: TRBV25-1; J: TRBJ2-1; D: NA; size: few; length: 12; DNA: TGTGCCAGCACCACTGGGGGAGGCGAGCAGTTCTTC; CDR3: CASTTGGGEQFF
V: TRBV7-2; J: TRBJ2-4; D: NA; size: NA; length: 20; DNA: TGTGCCAGCAGCTTATACAGCCCCGCTAGCCCCTTCCTAGCCAAAAACATTCAGTACTTC; CDR3: CASSLYSPASPFLAKNIQYF
V: TRBV5-4; J: TRBJ2-1; D: TRBD2; size: few; length: 17; DNA: TGTGCCAGCAGCAAAAGCGGGGGGGCTCCCGCCTACAATGAGCAGTTCTTC; CDR3: CASSKSGGAPAYNEQFF
V: TRBV12-3/TRBV12-4; J: TRBJ2-1; D: NA; size: NA; length: 14; DNA: TGTGCCAGCAGTTTAGTTCGCAGTAACAATGAGCAGTTCTTC; CDR3: CASSLVRSNNEQFF
V: TRBV4-1; J: TRBJ1-1; D: NA; size: few; length: 14; DNA: TGCGCCAGCAGCCACCAGGGACTGAACACTGAAGCTTTCTTT; CDR3: CASSHQGLNTEAFF
V: TRBV7-2; J: TRBJ2-3; D: TRBD2; size: many; length: 15; DNA: TGTGCCAGCAGTTTACTAGCGGGGGGGCTGGATACGCAGTATTTT; CDR3: CASSLLAGGLDTQYF
V: TRBV7-9; J: TRBJ1-3; D: NA; size: NA; length: 16; DNA: TGTGCCAGCAGCTTAGGAAGCGGGCCTAAAGGAAACACCATATATTTT; CDR3: CASSLGSGPKGNTIYF
V: TRBV9; J: TRBJ2-5; D: NA; size: many; length: 14; DNA: TGTGCCAGCAGCGTAAACGGGGGACAAGAGACCCAGTACTTC; CDR3: CASSVNGGQETQYF
V: TRBV4-1; J: TRBJ2-4; D: TRBD2; size: few; length: 19; DNA: TGCGCCAGCAGCCAAGTGTGGACTAGCGGGGGATTAGCCAAAAACATTCAGTACTTC; CDR3: CASSQVWTSGGLAKNIQYF
V: TRBV20-1; J: TRBJ1-5; D: NA; size: NA; length: 14; DNA: TGCAGTGCTAGAGATGGGGGGGCAAGGCAGCCCCAGCATTTT; CDR3: CSARDGGARQPQHF
V: TRBV10-3; J: TRBJ1-6; D: NA; size: NA; length: 12; DNA: TGTGCCGCCGGGACGGGTAATCCACCCCTCCACTTT; CDR3: CAAGTGNPPLHF
V: TRBV27; J: TRBJ2-3; D: NA; size: few; length: 13; DNA: TGTGCCAGCAGTACCGACAGCACAGATACGCAGTCTTTT; CDR3: CASSTDSTDTQSF
V: TRBV12-3/TRBV12-4; J: TRBJ1-4; D: TRBD1; size: NA; length: 17; DNA: TGTGCCAGCAGCCCAATACTCCCGGGACAGATTAATGAAAAACTGTTTTTT; CDR3: CASSPILPGQINEKLFF
V: TRBV20-1; J: TRBJ2-3; D: TRBD2; size: NA; length: 16; DNA: TGCAGTGCTAGAGGAGGCCTAGCGGGCCGCACAGATACGCAGTATTTT; CDR3: CSARGGLAGRTDTQYF
V: TRBV27; J: TRBJ2-7; D: NA; size: NA; length: 13; DNA: TGTGCCAGCAGTTTCACCCTATCCCATGAGCAGTACTTC; CDR3: CASSFTLSHEQYF
V: TRBV7-2; J: TRBJ1-2; D: NA; size: few; length: 14; DNA: TGTGCCAGCAGCTTACAGGAGGGAAGCGATGGCTACACCTTC; CDR3: CASSLQEGSDGYTF
V: TRBV12-3/TRBV12-4; J: TRBJ2-2; D: NA; size: NA; length: 12; DNA: TGTGCCAGCAGCTCTTACACCGGGACGGTGTTTTTT; CDR3: CASSSYTGTVFF
V: TRBV9; J: TRBJ1-2; D: NA; size: NA; length: 14; DNA: TGTGCCAGCAGCGTAGGCGGAATGGGGAATGGCTACACCTTC; CDR3: CASSVGGMGNGYTF
V: TRBV25-1; J: TRBJ2-1; D: NA; size: NA; length: 14; DNA: TGTGCCAGCGGCTGGGGCCCGTCCTACAATGAGCAGTTCTTC; CDR3: CASGWGPSYNEQFF
V: TRBV4-2; J: TRBJ2-1; D: TRBD2; size: NA; length: 18; DNA: TGTGCCAGCAGCCCTTCAGGGATTCGGGGGGGCTACTACAATGAGCAGTTCTTC; CDR3: CASSPSGIRGGYYNEQFF
V: TRBV6-6; J: TRBJ1-6; D: NA; size: few; length: 17; DNA: TGTGCCAGCAGTTACTCGTCGTCGGAACGGGCCGGGAGTACCCTCCACTTT; CDR3: CASSYSSSERAGSTLHF
V: TRBV6-1; J: TRBJ2-1; D: TRBD2; size: NA; length: 15; DNA: TGTGCCAGCAGTGAATCGGGACTAACCTACAATGAGCAGTTCTTC; CDR3: CASSESGLTYNEQFF
V: TRBV6-1; J: TRBJ1-4; D: NA; size: few; length: 12; DNA: TGTGCCAGCACCCCAGTGGGGGAAAAACTGTTTTTT; CDR3: CASTPVGEKLFF
V: TRBV12-3/TRBV12-4; J: TRBJ1-1; D: TRBD1; size: few; length: 13; DNA: TGTGCCAGCGGGACAGGGGGCTACACTGAAGCTTTCTTT; CDR3: CASGTGGYTEAFF
V: TRBV29-1; J: TRBJ2-5; D: TRBD2; size: many; length: 14; DNA: TGCAGCGTTAGCGGAGCGGGAGTTGTAGAGACCCAGTACTTC; CDR3: CSVSGAGVVETQYF
V: TRBV20-1; J: TRBJ1-5; D: NA; size: few; length: 15; DNA: TGCAGTGCTAGAGAGGGGGCCCATAGCAATCAGCCCCAGCATTTT; CDR3: CSAREGAHSNQPQHF
V: TRBV12-3/TRBV12-4; J: TRBJ1-5; D: NA; size: few; length: 15; DNA: TGTGCCAGCAGCCCTTGGGGGGAAAGCAATCAGCCCCAGCATTTT; CDR3: CASSPWGESNQPQHF
V: TRBV25-1; J: TRBJ2-7; D: TRBD1; size: few; length: 13; DNA: TGTGCCAGCAGTGCAAGACAGGGCCACGAGCAGTACTTC; CDR3: CASSARQGHEQYF
V: TRBV20-1; J: TRBJ2-7; D: NA; size: NA; length: 12; DNA: TGCAGTGCTAGAGAAGACAACTACGAGCAGTACTTC; CDR3: CSAREDNYEQYF
V: TRBV12-3/TRBV12-4; J: TRBJ2-7; D: TRBD2; size: NA; length: 15; DNA: TGTGCCAGCAGTATCCCCTCGAACGGGAGGGCCGAGCAGTACTTC; CDR3: CASSIPSNGRAEQYF
V: TRBV24-1; J: TRBJ2-1; D: NA; size: NA; length: 15; DNA: TGTGCCACCAGTGATTTATTAGCAATGAGCAATGAGCAGTTCTTC; CDR3: CATSDLLAMSNEQFF
V: TRBV7-9; J: TRBJ1-1; D: NA; size: NA; length: 15; DNA: TGTGCCAGCAGCTTAGCCAGGGAACTTAACACTGAAGCTTTCTTT; CDR3: CASSLARELNTEAFF
V: TRBV4-2; J: TRBJ2-7; D: NA; size: many; length: 14; DNA: TGTGCCAGCAGCAAGACTGGTCTGCGGTACGAGCAGTACTTC; CDR3: CASSKTGLRYEQYF
V: TRBV20-1; J: TRBJ2-3; D: TRBD2; size: few; length: 15; DNA: TGCAGTGCCCAAAATACGCGGGAGAACGCAGATACGCAGTATTTT; CDR3: CSAQNTRENADTQYF
V: TRBV11-1; J: TRBJ1-1; D: NA; size: NA; length: 16; DNA: TGTGCCAGCAGCCGAATAGATCGAGGTATGGTCCCTGAAGCTTTCTTT; CDR3: CASSRIDRGMVPEAFF
V: TRBV15; J: TRBJ2-7; D: NA; size: NA; length: 12; DNA: TGTGCCACCAGCGAGTTTGGGGCACCACAGTACTTC; CDR3: CATSEFGAPQYF
V: TRBV5-1; J: TRBJ2-3; D: NA; size: few; length: 13; DNA: TGCGCCACTAAAAGGGGGGCCACAGATACGCAGTATTTT; CDR3: CATKRGATDTQYF
V: TRBV9; J: TRBJ2-1; D: TRBD2; size: NA; length: 16; DNA: TGTGCCAGCAGCGTAGGAGGAGGCGGGGGGGGCAATGAGCAGTTCTTC; CDR3: CASSVGGGGGGNEQFF
V: TRBV5-4; J: TRBJ2-7; D: TRBD1; size: NA; length: 16; DNA: TGTGCCAGCAGAACATCCCCCGGGACAGGGGGCTACGAGCAGTACTTC; CDR3: CASRTSPGTGGYEQYF
V: TRBV24-1; J: TRBJ2-2; D: NA; size: NA; length: 15; DNA: TGTGCCACCAGTAGGGCAGGCCCAACGAACGGGGAGCTGTTTTTT; CDR3: CATSRAGPTNGELFF
V: TRBV20-1; J: TRBJ2-1; D: NA; size: few; length: 14; DNA: TGCAGTGCTAGAGGGACTTTCTCCTACAATGAGCAGTTCTTC; CDR3: CSARGTFSYNEQFF